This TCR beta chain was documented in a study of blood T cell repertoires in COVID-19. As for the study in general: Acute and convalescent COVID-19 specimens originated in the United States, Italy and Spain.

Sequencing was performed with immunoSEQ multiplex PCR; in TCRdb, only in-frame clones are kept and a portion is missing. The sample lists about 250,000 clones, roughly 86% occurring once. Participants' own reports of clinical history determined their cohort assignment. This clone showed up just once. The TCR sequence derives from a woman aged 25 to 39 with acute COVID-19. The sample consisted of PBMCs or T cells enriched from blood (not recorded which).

In nucleotides, the CDR3 is TGTGCCACCGGGCGGGGGTTACCCTCCTCTGGAAACACCATATATTTT. Translated, it gives CATGRGLPSSGNTIYF. This chain links TRBV15 with TRBJ1-3; a weak D match, TRBD1 (5 bases). Germline values: CDR1 LNHNV, CDR2 YYDKDF (reference sequence). This CDR3 has 16 amino acids. Trimming took off 8 bases at V and 0 bases at J, with 17 bases between the two ends.